The 6 T cell receptor beta chains reported below all come from one sample, sequenced in a study of CD8+ T cells in alopecia areata (dated by TCRdb to 2016 to 2019). Library construction relied on the immunoSEQ multiplex PCR assay. To provide template for TCR sequencing, every sample had RNA extracted and reverse transcribed into cDNA. TCRdb re-hosts the immuneACCESS table, in-frame sequences only. Its copies lack some clones; in the studies checked, an unresolved V gene accounts for under half of them, and the cause for the rest is not known. The table for this sample lists hundreds of thousands of clones; more than 55% of them were counted only once. The ten biggest clones cover 1.2% of the sample. The sample's treatment or condition label is to be understood as: oral pan-JAK inhibitor, 5-10 mg twice daily. Here the sequenced sample was CD4+ T cells sorted from blood, taken at approximately week 45, from a patient treated with tofacitinib. These receptors all come from a human donor with alopecia areata.

The chain couples TRBV5-1 to TRBJ1-2, with D tentatively TRBD1 (5 bases). The CDR3 consists of 14 residues. CDR1 and CDR2 (germline): SGHRS, YFSETQ. V was cut by 0 bases and J by 0 bases, with 6 bases left in between. The CDR3 nucleotides read TGCGCCAGCAGCTTGGAACAGGCTAACTATGGCTACACCTTC. Protein product: CASSLEQANYGYTF.

V is TRBV7-2 and J is TRBJ2-5; the match to TRBD1 covers 9 bases. Germline lookup yields CDR1 SGHTA and CDR2 FQGNSA. The CDR3 sequence is 14 residues long. The V segment lost 5 bases and the J segment 5 bases; nucleotides outside the gene matches: 6. The CDR3 sequence is CASSETGGFETQYF. Here the CDR3 DNA reads TGTGCCAGCAGCGAAACAGGGGGCTTCGAGACCCAGTACTTC.

This clone was recorded a few times. The chain combines TRBV19 with TRBJ2-7; 9 bases agree with TRBD1. J lost 5 bases, V lost 7 bases, and 6 bases had no gene match. The CDR3 is 13 amino acids. The V gene's germline CDR1 is LNHDA and CDR2 SQIVND (reference sequence). Here the CDR3 DNA reads TGTGCCAGTAACCCACAGGGGGCAAACGAGCAGTACTTC. Protein: CASNPQGANEQYF.

The chain combines TRBV5-1 with TRBJ1-2; D is unclear. The CDR3 consists of 13 residues. V was trimmed by 1 base and J by 1 base, leaving 5 bases between them. CDR1 is SGHRS, CDR2 YFSETQ, per germline. The CDR3 sequence is CASSLTDNYGYTF. DNA of the CDR3: TGCGCCAGCAGCTTGACCGATAACTATGGCTACACCTTC.

This clone was observed a few times. This chain uses TRBV19 with TRBJ1-2; a weak D match, TRBD1 (5 bases). This CDR3 contains 15 residues. CDR1 and CDR2 from the germline V gene are LNHDA and SQIVND (reference sequence). V lost 5 bases, J lost 5 bases, and 18 bases lay in between. The CDR3 nucleotides are TGTGCCAGTAGTCCCCGGGGGGACGGACCTTATGGCTACACCTTC. It codes for CASSPRGDGPYGYTF.

The chain links TRBV7-8 to TRBJ2-1; D may be TRBD1 or TRBD2 (5 bases each). CDR3 size: 14 residues. V was clipped by 7 bases and J by 9 bases, with 19 bases between them. CDR1 SGHVS and CDR2 FQNEAQ come from the germline V gene. Written as DNA, the CDR3 is TGTGCCAGCACCTTGGATCCGGCCGGGGCTGAGCAGTTCTTC. Translating it yields CASTLDPAGAEQFF.